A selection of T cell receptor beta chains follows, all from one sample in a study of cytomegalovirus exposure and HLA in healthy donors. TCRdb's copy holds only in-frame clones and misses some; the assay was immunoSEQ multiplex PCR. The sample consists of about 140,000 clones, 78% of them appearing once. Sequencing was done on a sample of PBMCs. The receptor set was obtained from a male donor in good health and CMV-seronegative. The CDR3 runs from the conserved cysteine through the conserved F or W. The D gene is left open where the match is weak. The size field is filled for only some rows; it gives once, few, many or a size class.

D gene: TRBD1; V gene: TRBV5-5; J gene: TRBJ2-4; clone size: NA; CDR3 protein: CASTATGGIAKNIQYF; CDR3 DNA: TGTGCCAGCACCGCGACAGGGGGCATAGCCAAAAACATTCAGTACTTC
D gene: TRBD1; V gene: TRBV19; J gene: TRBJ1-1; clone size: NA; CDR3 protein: CASSIGQGFTEAFF; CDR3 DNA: TGTGCCAGTAGTATTGGACAGGGATTCACTGAAGCTTTCTTT
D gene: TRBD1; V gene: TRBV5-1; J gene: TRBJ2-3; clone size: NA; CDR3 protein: CASSPTGEGDTQYF; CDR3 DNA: TGCGCCAGCAGCCCGACAGGGGAAGGAGATACGCAGTATTTT
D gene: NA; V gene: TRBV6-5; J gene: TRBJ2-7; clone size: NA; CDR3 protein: CASSYGGRGHYEQYF; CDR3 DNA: TGTGCCAGCAGTTACGGGGGCAGGGGACACTACGAGCAGTACTTC
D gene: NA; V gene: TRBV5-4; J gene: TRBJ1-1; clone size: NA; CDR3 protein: CASSFGHRNTEAFF; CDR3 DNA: TGTGCCAGCAGCTTCGGACACCGGAACACTGAAGCTTTCTTT
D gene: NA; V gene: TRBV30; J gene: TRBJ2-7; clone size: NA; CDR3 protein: CALVTGRSSYEQYF; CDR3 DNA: TGTGCTCTGGTGACGGGAAGGAGCTCCTACGAGCAGTACTTC
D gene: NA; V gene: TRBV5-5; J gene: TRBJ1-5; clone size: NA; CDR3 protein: CASSPPGQANQPQHF; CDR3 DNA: TGTGCCAGCAGCCCCCCAGGGCAGGCCAATCAGCCCCAGCATTTT
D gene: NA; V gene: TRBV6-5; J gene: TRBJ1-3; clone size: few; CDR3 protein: CATYPGDRNTIYF; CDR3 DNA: TGTGCCACCTACCCAGGTGACCGAAACACCATATATTTT
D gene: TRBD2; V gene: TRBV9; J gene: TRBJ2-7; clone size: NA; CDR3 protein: CASSATASGSSYEQYF; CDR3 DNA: TGTGCCAGCAGCGCGACAGCTAGCGGGTCATCCTACGAGCAGTACTTC
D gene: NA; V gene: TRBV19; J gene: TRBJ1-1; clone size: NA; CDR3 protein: CASRTSGQTGAFF; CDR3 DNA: TGTGCCAGTAGGACCAGCGGACAGACGGGGGCTTTCTTT
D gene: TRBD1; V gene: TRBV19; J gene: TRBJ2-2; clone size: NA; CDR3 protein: CASSSPGQGPTGELFF; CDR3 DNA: TGTGCCAGTAGTTCGCCGGGACAGGGCCCCACCGGGGAGCTGTTTTTT
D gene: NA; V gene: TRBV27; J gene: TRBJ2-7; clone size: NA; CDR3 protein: CASSLFKRGTAPRFTASYEQYF; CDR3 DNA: TGTGCCAGCAGTTTATTTAAAAGGGGCACCGCCCCGAGGTTTACGGCCTCCTACGAGCAGTACTTC
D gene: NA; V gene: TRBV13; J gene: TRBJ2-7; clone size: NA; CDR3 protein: CASSSETGYEQYF; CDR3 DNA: TGTGCCAGCAGCTCGGAGACAGGCTACGAGCAGTACTTC
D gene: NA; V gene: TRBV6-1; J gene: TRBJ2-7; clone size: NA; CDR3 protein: CASSEAGQPYEQYF; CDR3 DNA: TGTGCCAGCAGTGAAGCAGGACAACCCTACGAGCAGTACTTC
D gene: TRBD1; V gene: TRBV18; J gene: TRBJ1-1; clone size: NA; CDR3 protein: CASSGAGGKNTEAFF; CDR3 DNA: TGTGCCAGCTCGGGGGCAGGGGGGAAGAACACTGAAGCTTTCTTT
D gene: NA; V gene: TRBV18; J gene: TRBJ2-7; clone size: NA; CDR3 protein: CASSPIETPGEQYF; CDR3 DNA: TGTGCCAGCTCACCGATCGAGACCCCGGGAGAGCAGTACTTC
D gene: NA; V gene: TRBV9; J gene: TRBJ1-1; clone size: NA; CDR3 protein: CASSVGPLNTEAFF; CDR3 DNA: TGTGCCAGCAGCGTAGGGCCTTTGAACACTGAAGCTTTCTTT
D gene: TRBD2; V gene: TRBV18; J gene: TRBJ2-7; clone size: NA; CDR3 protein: CASSPRREGNEQYF; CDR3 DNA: TGTGCCAGCTCACCGAGACGGGAGGGCAACGAGCAGTACTTC
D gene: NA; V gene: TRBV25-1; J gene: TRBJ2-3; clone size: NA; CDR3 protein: CASSESVDTQYF; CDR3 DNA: TGTGCCAGCAGTGAGAGCGTGGATACGCAGTATTTT
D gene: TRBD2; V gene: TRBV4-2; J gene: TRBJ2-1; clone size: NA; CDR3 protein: CASSDGRADEQFF; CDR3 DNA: TGTGCCAGCAGCGACGGGAGGGCCGATGAGCAGTTCTTC
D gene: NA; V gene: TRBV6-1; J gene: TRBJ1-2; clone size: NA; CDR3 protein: CASSLSWLYTF; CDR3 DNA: TGTGCCAGCAGTCTTAGTTGGTTGTACACCTTC
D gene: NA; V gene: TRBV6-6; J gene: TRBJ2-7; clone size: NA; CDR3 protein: CASTASGTYEQYF; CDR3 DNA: TGTGCCAGCACCGCGAGCGGCACCTACGAGCAGTACTTC
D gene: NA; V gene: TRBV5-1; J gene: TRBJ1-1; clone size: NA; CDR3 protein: CASSLRRGAGTEAFF; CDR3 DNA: TGCGCCAGCAGCTTGAGGAGGGGCGCGGGCACTGAAGCTTTCTTT
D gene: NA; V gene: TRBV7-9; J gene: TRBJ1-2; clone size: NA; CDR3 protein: CSSLKSGGVAVRYGYTF; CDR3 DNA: TGTTCCAGCCTTAAAAGCGGAGGGGTGGCAGTGCGCTATGGCTACACCTTC
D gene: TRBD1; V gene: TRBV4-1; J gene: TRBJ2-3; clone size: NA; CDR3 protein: CASSPWDRNTDTQYF; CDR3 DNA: TGCGCCAGCAGCCCTTGGGACAGGAACACAGATACGCAGTATTTT
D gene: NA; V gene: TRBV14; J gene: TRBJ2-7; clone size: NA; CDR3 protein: CASSQVPSAYEQYF; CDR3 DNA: TGTGCCAGCAGCCAAGTTCCTAGCGCCTACGAGCAGTACTTC
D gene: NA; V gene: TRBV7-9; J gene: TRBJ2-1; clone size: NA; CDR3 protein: CASSARDSYNEQFF; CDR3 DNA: TGTGCCAGCAGCGCCCGAGATTCCTACAATGAGCAGTTCTTC
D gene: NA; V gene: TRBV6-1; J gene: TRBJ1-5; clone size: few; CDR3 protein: CASRGGSNQPQHF; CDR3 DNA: TGTGCCAGCAGGGGGGGTAGCAATCAGCCCCAGCATTTT
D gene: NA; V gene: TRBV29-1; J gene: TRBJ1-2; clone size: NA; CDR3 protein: CSVTLGSAAYSGYTF; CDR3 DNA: TGCAGCGTGACCCTAGGGAGTGCAGCTTACTCTGGCTACACCTTC
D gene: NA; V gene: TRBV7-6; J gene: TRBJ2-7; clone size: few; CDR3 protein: CASSLGTGSDEQYF; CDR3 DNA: TGTGCCAGCAGCTTAGGTACAGGGTCGGACGAGCAGTACTTC
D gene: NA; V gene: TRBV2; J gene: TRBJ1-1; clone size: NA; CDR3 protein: CASRDRGGTEAFF; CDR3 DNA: TGTGCCAGCAGAGACCGCGGCGGCACTGAAGCTTTCTTT
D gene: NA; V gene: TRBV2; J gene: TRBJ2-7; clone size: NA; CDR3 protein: CASSERQTSYEQYF; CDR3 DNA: TGTGCCAGCAGTGAGCGGCAGACCTCCTACGAGCAGTACTTC
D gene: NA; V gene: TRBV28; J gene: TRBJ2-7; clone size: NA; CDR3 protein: CASSKELWSYEQYF; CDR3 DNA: TGTGCCAGCAGTAAGGAGTTATGGTCCTACGAGCAGTACTTC
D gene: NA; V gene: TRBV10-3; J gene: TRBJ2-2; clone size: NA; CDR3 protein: CAISEKAGLNTGELFF; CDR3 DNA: TGTGCCATCAGTGAAAAGGCGGGATTGAACACCGGGGAGCTGTTTTTT
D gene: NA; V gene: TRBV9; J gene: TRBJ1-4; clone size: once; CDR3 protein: CASSVVGTRGEKLFF; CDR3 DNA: TGTGCCAGCAGCGTAGTAGGAACCCGAGGTGAAAAACTGTTTTTT
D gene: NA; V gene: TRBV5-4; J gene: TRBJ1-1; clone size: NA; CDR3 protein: CASSPPFGRLNTEAFF; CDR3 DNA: TGTGCCAGCAGCCCTCCCTTCGGCAGGTTGAACACTGAAGCTTTCTTT
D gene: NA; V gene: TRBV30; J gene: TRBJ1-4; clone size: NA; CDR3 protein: CAWMVRQGYEKLFF; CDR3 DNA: TGTGCCTGGATGGTGCGCCAGGGGTATGAAAAACTGTTTTTT
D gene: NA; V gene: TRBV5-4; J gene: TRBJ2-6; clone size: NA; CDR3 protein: CASSSPGKISGANVLTF; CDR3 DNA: TGTGCCAGCAGCTCTCCGGGAAAGATCTCTGGGGCCAACGTCCTGACTTTC
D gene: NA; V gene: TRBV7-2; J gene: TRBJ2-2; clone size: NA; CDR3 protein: CASSLVAGPTGELFF; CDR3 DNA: TGTGCCAGCAGCTTAGTGGCAGGGCCGACCGGGGAGCTGTTTTTT
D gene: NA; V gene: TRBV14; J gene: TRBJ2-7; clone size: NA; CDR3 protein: CASSQDRQVSYEQYF; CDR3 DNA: TGTGCCAGCAGCCAAGATCGACAGGTCTCCTACGAGCAGTACTTC
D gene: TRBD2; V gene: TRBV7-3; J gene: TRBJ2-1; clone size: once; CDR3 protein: CASSLLRAGGTYNEQFF; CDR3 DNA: TGTGCCAGCAGCTTACTTAGGGCGGGAGGGACCTACAATGAGCAGTTCTTC
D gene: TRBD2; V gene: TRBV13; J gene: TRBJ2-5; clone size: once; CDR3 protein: CASSFRLAAQETQYF; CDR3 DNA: TGTGCCAGCAGCTTTAGACTAGCGGCACAAGAGACCCAGTACTTC
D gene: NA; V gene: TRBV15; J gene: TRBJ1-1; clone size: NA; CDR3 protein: CATSRETGTLAVSTEAFF; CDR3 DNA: TGTGCCACCAGCAGAGAAACAGGTACTTTAGCCGTGAGCACTGAAGCTTTCTTT
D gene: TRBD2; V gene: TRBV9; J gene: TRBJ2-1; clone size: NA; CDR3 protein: CASSALGGLTYNEQFF; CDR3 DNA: TGTGCCAGCAGCGCCCTGGGGGGGTTAACCTACAATGAGCAGTTCTTC
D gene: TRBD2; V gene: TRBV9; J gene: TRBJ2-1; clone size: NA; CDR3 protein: CASSVLADPSNEQFF; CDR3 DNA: TGTGCCAGCAGCGTACTAGCGGACCCCTCCAATGAGCAGTTCTTC
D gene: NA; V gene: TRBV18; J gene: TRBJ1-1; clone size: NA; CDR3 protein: CASSTRSQGLSTEAFF; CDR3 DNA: TGTGCCAGCTCCACCAGGTCACAGGGTCTGAGTACTGAAGCTTTCTTT
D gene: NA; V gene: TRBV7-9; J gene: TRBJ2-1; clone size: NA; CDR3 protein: CASSSVEGPRHEQFF; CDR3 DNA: TGTGCCAGCAGCTCGGTGGAGGGACCGCGCCATGAGCAGTTCTTC
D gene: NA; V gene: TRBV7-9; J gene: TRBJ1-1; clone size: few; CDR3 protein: CASSPLRGVNTEAFF; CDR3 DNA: TGTGCCAGCAGTCCCCTGCGGGGGGTGAACACTGAAGCTTTCTTT
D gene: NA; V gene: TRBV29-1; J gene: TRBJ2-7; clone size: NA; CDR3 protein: CSVEDPGVSSYEQYF; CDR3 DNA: TGCAGCGTTGAAGATCCGGGGGTAAGCTCCTACGAGCAGTACTTC
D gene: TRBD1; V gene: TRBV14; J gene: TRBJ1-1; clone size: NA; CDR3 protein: CASSRRTGLNTEAFF; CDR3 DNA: TGTGCCAGCAGCCGGCGGACAGGTTTGAACACTGAAGCTTTCTTT
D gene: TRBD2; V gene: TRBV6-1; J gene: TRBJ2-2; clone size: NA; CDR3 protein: CASSEFVASGTGELFF; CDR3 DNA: TGTGCCAGCAGTGAATTCGTGGCTAGCGGCACCGGGGAGCTGTTTTTT
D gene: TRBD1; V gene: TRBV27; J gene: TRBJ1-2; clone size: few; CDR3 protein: CASSPPGQGFYGYTF; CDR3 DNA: TGTGCCAGCAGTCCCCCGGGACAGGGTTTCTATGGCTACACCTTC
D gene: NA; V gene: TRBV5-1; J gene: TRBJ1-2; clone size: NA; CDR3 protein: CASSLQGRGGGHGYTF; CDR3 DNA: TGCGCCAGCAGCCTCCAGGGACGTGGGGGAGGGCATGGCTACACCTTC
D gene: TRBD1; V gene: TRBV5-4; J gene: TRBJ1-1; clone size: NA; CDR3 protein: CASSLPTGARVSAEAFF; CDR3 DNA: TGTGCCAGCAGTCTCCCGACAGGGGCCCGGGTTAGCGCTGAAGCTTTCTTT
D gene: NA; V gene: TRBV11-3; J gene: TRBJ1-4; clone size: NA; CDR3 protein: CASSLSQGARRGDRKLFF; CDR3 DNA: TGTGCCAGCAGCTTATCCCAGGGAGCACGCCGGGGGGATAGGAAACTGTTTTTT